The present T cell receptor beta chain was sequenced within a study of PD-1 blockade in mismatch repair-deficient tumors. Germline assignment: CDR1 SGHTA and CDR2 FQGNSA. This CDR3 contains 13 residues. V dropped 5 bases and J dropped 10 bases, with 16 bases sitting between them. Some clones are missing from TCRdb's copy, which holds only in-frame ones; the method was immunoSEQ multiplex PCR. Of around 130,000 clones listed, around nine tenths were seen once; the top ten hold roughly 12%. This sequence joins TRBV7-2 and TRBJ2-3; D is perhaps TRBD2 (5 bases). The clonotype comes from an adult with mismatch repair-deficient cancer. Here the sequenced sample was peripheral blood, taken approximately 73 weeks after starting pembrolizumab. In DNA, the CDR3 is TGTGCCAGCAGCCACACGACTACATGGGCGCAGTATTTT. Encoded protein: CASSHTTTWAQYF.